These 20 T cell receptor beta chains share one sample of origin, sequenced in a study of cytomegalovirus exposure and HLA in healthy donors. Primers included in the PCR were 60 Vbeta and 13 Jbeta primers. Produced via immunoSEQ multiplex PCR; TCRdb's table is partial and in-frame only. The sample has roughly 190,000 clones; roughly 74% are singletons. Sequencing used PBMCs. Every receptor here comes from a young woman in good health and CMV-seropositive.

CDR3 amino acids: CASSLTVAGGGQETQYF. The CDR3, as DNA: TGTGCCAGCAGCTTAACGGTGGCGGGAGGGGGCCAAGAGACCCAGTACTTC. The V and J genes are TRBV7-3 and TRBJ2-5; 9 bases are shared with TRBD2. The CDR3 contains 17 residues. V lost 0 bases, J lost 1 base, and 6 bases stayed unmatched. CDR1 SGHTA and CDR2 FQGTGA come from the germline V gene.

The chain carries TRBV9 and TRBJ1-3, with a possible D match to TRBD1 (6 bases). With 0 bases removed from V and 3 bases from J, the gap between germline ends came to 10 bases. Germline values: CDR1 SGDLS, CDR2 YYNGEE. The CDR3 runs 15 residues. The CDR3 reads CASSVEQGSGNTIYF. The CDR3 region has the DNA TGTGCCAGCAGCGTAGAACAGGGAAGTGGAAACACCATATATTTT.

The chain has TRBV28 and TRBJ1-3; D remains ambiguous. The CDR3 runs to 15 residues. The V end was cut by 3 bases, the J end by 0 bases, with 9 bases between. From germline, CDR1 is MDHEN and CDR2 SYDVKM. This CDR3 is CASSLAPFSGNTIYF. The CDR3, as DNA: TGTGCCAGCAGTTTGGCTCCATTCTCTGGAAACACCATATATTTT.

The chain carries TRBV6-5 and TRBJ2-5, with D perhaps TRBD1 (5 bases). This CDR3 region has 15 residues. Per the germline V gene, CDR1 is MNHEY and CDR2 is SVGAGI. V dropped 2 bases and J dropped 5 bases, with 15 bases sitting between them. The CDR3: CASSYSGDSGETQYF. Written as DNA, the CDR3 is TGTGCCAGCAGTTACAGTGGAGACAGTGGGGAGACCCAGTACTTC.

The chain combines TRBV7-9 with TRBJ2-5; 7 positions agree with TRBD1. The last part of the DNA fits TRBJ2-7 better; the J call may be wrong. Germline CDR1 SEHNR, CDR2 FQNEAQ (reference sequence). There are 14 residues in the CDR3. The CDR3 coding sequence is TGTGCCAGCAGCCCACCGGGACAGCTCTACGAGCAGTACTTC. Translation: CASSPPGQLYEQYF.

The rearrangement joins TRBV5-4 to TRBJ1-2; no clear D gene. The V end was cut by 2 bases, the J end by 4 bases, with 9 bases between. From germline, CDR1 is SGHNT and CDR2 YYREEE (reference sequence). The CDR3 loop spans 13 amino acids. The CDR3 loop reads CASSFEGSYGYTF. The CDR3 bases are TGTGCCAGCAGCTTTGAGGGATCCTATGGCTACACCTTC.

The chain couples TRBV28 to TRBJ1-5, with a possible D match to TRBD1 (5 bases). The germline V and J ends were trimmed by 1 base and 0 bases, with 13 bases remaining between them. CDR1 and CDR2 (germline): MDHEN, SYDVKM. The CDR3 is made up of 17 amino acids. The CDR3 DNA reads TGTGCCAGCAGTTTATTAAGGACACCTCATAGCAATCAGCCCCAGCATTTT. As protein: CASSLLRTPHSNQPQHF.

This clone was seen a single time. The rearrangement links TRBV27 to TRBJ2-5; tentative D call: TRBD2 (5 bases). Between the trimmed V and J ends, which lost 0 bases and 5 bases, there was a span of 16 bases. This CDR3 spans 16 amino acids. Germline loops: CDR1 MNHEY, CDR2 SMNVEV (reference sequence). This CDR3 reads CASSLSWTSPVETQYF. The DNA of the CDR3 is TGTGCCAGCAGTTTATCGTGGACTTCCCCGGTGGAGACCCAGTACTTC.

The chain couples TRBV6-6 to TRBJ2-1, with 7 nucleotides matching TRBD2. This CDR3 comprises 16 residues. CDR1 MNHNY and CDR2 SVGAGI come from the germline V gene (reference sequence). The V segment lost 1 base and the J segment 0 bases; nucleotides outside the gene matches: 3. This CDR3 is CASSYLTSASYNEQFF. The CDR3 DNA sequence: TGTGCCAGCAGTTACTTAACTAGCGCCTCCTACAATGAGCAGTTCTTC.

V and J are TRBV2 and TRBJ1-1; 8 nucleotides align to TRBD1. The CDR3 totals 17 residues. Per germline, CDR1 SNHLY and CDR2 FYNNEI. The V gene end was trimmed by 5 bases and the J gene end by 6 bases; junction bases not matched to a gene: 17. CDR3 loop: CASSWDPDRGDGAEAFF. In DNA form, the CDR3 reads TGTGCCAGCAGTTGGGACCCTGACAGGGGCGATGGTGCTGAAGCTTTCTTT.

This clone showed up just once. The chain combines TRBV7-9 with TRBJ2-7; 7 bases match TRBD1. The CDR3 consists of 14 residues. V was clipped by 8 bases and J by 5 bases; unmatched bases: 12. Germline assignment: CDR1 SEHNR and CDR2 FQNEAQ (reference sequence). CDR3 sequence reads: CASVLDREGDEQYF. The CDR3 bases are TGTGCCAGCGTTCTTGACAGGGAAGGAGACGAGCAGTACTTC.

This chain links TRBV10-3 with TRBJ2-3; 13 bases line up with TRBD2. V lost 8 bases, J lost 2 bases, and 4 bases stayed unmatched. CDR3 length equals 15 residues. The V gene's germline CDR1 is ENHRY and CDR2 SYGVKD. The CDR3 reads CAIRTSGRVTDTQYF. The CDR3 DNA reads as TGTGCCATCCGGACTAGCGGGAGAGTCACAGATACGCAGTATTTT.

This clone was recorded many times. The chain links TRBV27 to TRBJ2-3; 9 positions match TRBD2. Per the germline V gene, CDR1 is MNHEY and CDR2 is SMNVEV (reference sequence). V was clipped by 6 bases and J by 2 bases; unmatched bases: 6. The CDR3 is 15 residues long. CDR3 nucleotide sequence: TGTGCCAGCAGATGGAGCGGGGGGATCACAGATACGCAGTATTTT. Encoded protein: CASRWSGGITDTQYF.

The rearrangement links TRBV18 to TRBJ2-5; TRBD1 is a possible D gene (6 bases). Trimming removed 1 base from V and 5 bases from J, with 23 bases in between. This CDR3 contains 18 residues. Germline V gene data show CDR1 as KGHSH and CDR2 as LQKENI. The CDR3: CASSPRVPGPRQGETQYF. CDR3 DNA sequence: TGTGCCAGCTCACCACGGGTGCCGGGACCTAGGCAGGGGGAGACCCAGTACTTC.

This chain uses TRBV7-9 with TRBJ2-7; possibly TRBD1 for D (6 bases). V was cut by 5 bases and J by 3 bases, with 11 bases left in between. Germline assignment: CDR1 SEHNR and CDR2 FQNEAQ (reference sequence). The CDR3 consists of 13 residues. Here the CDR3 reads CASSPGQLYEQYF. The CDR3 nucleotides are TGTGCCAGCAGCCCAGGACAGCTCTACGAGCAGTACTTC.

The V gene is TRBV4-1, the J gene TRBJ1-2; 7 bases line up with TRBD1. The CDR3 has 17 residues. J was trimmed by 4 bases and V by 5 bases; bases with no gene match: 16. Germline V gene lookup returns CDR1 MGHRA and CDR2 YSYEKL. The CDR3 protein is CASSSYPLRDRIYGYTF. The CDR3 DNA reads TGCGCCAGCAGCTCCTACCCCCTCCGGGACAGAATCTATGGCTACACCTTC.

The J gene is TRBJ2-7, the V gene TRBV6-5, with D possibly being TRBD1 (6 bases). Trimming took off 5 bases at V and 5 bases at J, with 7 bases between the two ends. The CDR3 consists of 11 residues. The germline CDR1 and CDR2 sequences are MNHEY and SVGAGI. CDR3 DNA: TGTGCCAGCAGTCGACAGGACGAGCAGTACTTC. The encoded protein is CASSRQDEQYF.

The V gene is TRBV6-1, the J gene TRBJ1-1; D gene ambiguous. This CDR3 comprises 14 residues. The V end was cut by 3 bases, the J end by 1 base, with 9 bases between. The germline V gene has CDR1 MNHNS and CDR2 SASEGT. The CDR3 loop reads CASSDLFRNTEAFF. CDR3 sequence (DNA): TGTGCCAGCAGTGATCTGTTTAGGAACACTGAAGCTTTCTTT.

The V call is TRBV28, the J call TRBJ2-5; possible D gene TRBD1, 6 bases. The germline CDR1 and CDR2 sequences are MDHEN and SYDVKM. Trimming pared 7 bases from V and 2 bases from J, leaving 17 bases between. The CDR3 has 15 residues. The CDR3: CASIQSDRTQETQYF. The DNA for the CDR3 is TGTGCCAGCATTCAGTCCGACAGGACTCAAGAGACCCAGTACTTC.

V and J are TRBV4-2 and TRBJ2-3; D possibly corresponds to TRBD1 (5 bases). This CDR3 contains 16 residues. Trimming took off 4 bases at V and 0 bases at J, with 14 bases between the two ends. Per the germline V gene, CDR1 is LGHNA and CDR2 is YNFKEQ. The CDR3, as DNA: TGTGCCAGCAGCCCATCACAGGCGGCTAGCACAGATACGCAGTATTTT. Protein: CASSPSQAASTDTQYF.